This T cell receptor beta chain was found in a study of CD8 T cells in ankylosing spondylitis. The study, taken as a whole, reports: Ankylosing spondylitis blood seemed to carry a telltale TCR beta motif made of under ten highly homologous variants.

Germline loops: CDR1 SGHRS, CDR2 YFSETQ. The CDR3 has 18 residues. TCRdb redid the calling of the 5' RACE reads with MiXCR, one entry per CDR3 protein. The data contain fewer than 750,000 distinct CDR3 sequences, around 17% of them seen just once; the ten biggest clones take up 15% to 20%. As regards this clonotype: No antigen is known for it. At one end, the junction sequence differs from germline, possibly due to a read error.

The V and J genes are TRBV5-1 and TRBJ2-2, with 7 bases that match TRBD1. The clonotype comes from a male donor with ankylosing spondylitis. Specimen: blood, either unsorted or a sorted T cell fraction (not recorded which). In nucleotides, the CDR3 is TGCGCCAGCAGCTCCATCCCAACTGGGACAGCTGACACCGGGGAGCTGCTTTTT. Translated: CASSSIPTGTADTGELLF.